Listed here are 27 T cell receptor beta chains from one sample, sequenced in a study of follicular helper T cells after annual influenza vaccination. Time point reported: 2015-2016 season, pre-vaccination. TCRdb keeps only in-frame clones here, not all; method: immunoSEQ multiplex PCR. The profile shows hundreds of clones, 75% to 90% of them singletons. Material: CXCR5+ CD38+ circulating T follicular helper cells from blood, obtained on the day of influenza vaccination. Subset described: circulating Tfh, non-naive CD4+CXCR5+PD-1+ (ICOS+CD38+ or ICOS-CD38-). These receptors were collected from an adult who received the influenza vaccine.

This clone was observed a handful of times. This chain connects TRBV6-5 to TRBJ1-2, with D hard to call. Trimming cost V 5 bases and J 9 bases, with 13 bases left between them. CDR1 MNHEY and CDR2 SVGAGI come from the germline V gene. This CDR3 contains 12 residues. The CDR3, as DNA: TGTGCCAGCAGTAGAGAAGGGTTGAGCTACACCTTC. It encodes CASSREGLSYTF.

The chain joins TRBV2 to TRBJ2-3; a possible D gene is TRBD1 (7 bases). This CDR3 is 14 amino acids long. V shed 5 bases and J shed 1 base, with 10 bases lying between them. Looked up from germline, CDR1 is SNHLY and CDR2 is FYNNEI. DNA of the CDR3: TGTGCCAGCAGTAGCAGGGGGGGCACAGATACGCAGTATTTT. Protein: CASSSRGGTDTQYF.

The V gene is TRBV19, the J gene TRBJ2-2; the match to TRBD1 covers 7 bases. The V gene's germline CDR1 is LNHDA and CDR2 SQIVND (reference sequence). Trimming removed 6 bases from V and 1 base from J; junction bases left unmatched: 2. The CDR3 runs to 14 residues. The CDR3 DNA reads TGTGCCAGTAGAGGGACAGTGAACACCGGGGAGCTGTTTTTT. Encoded protein: CASRGTVNTGELFF.

The chain combines TRBV29-1 with TRBJ2-1; 9 nucleotides line up with TRBD2. The ends lost 7 bases at V and 6 bases at J; junction bases unmatched: 16. The germline V gene has CDR1 SQVTM and CDR2 ANQGSEA. The CDR3 has 16 amino acids. DNA of the CDR3: TGCAGCGCTGTCCGTGTTCGGCGGGGACTAGCCAATGAGCAGTTCTTC. Translation: CSAVRVRRGLANEQFF.

This clone was seen a single time. The V call is TRBV19, the J call TRBJ2-1; either TRBD1 or TRBD2 may fit D (6 bases each). The CDR3 totals 14 residues. CDR1 LNHDA and CDR2 SQIVND come from the germline V gene (reference sequence). The ends were cut back, 3 bases at V and 15 bases at J, with 21 bases in the middle. CDR3 DNA sequence: TGTGCCAGTAGTATCGGAGGGGGGTTCGCAGCATGGTTCTTC. This translates into CASSIGGGFAAWFF.

The J gene is TRBJ2-2, the V gene TRBV7-2; D unresolved. Trimming pared 6 bases from V and 0 bases from J, leaving 8 bases between. The germline V gene encodes CDR1 SGHTA and CDR2 FQGNSA. CDR3 length: 14 residues. DNA for the CDR3: TGTGCCAGCAGACCGACGGCGAACACCGGGGAGCTGTTTTTT. It translates to CASRPTANTGELFF.

The V call is TRBV6-1, the J call TRBJ2-1; 8 positions agree with TRBD2. Germline loops: CDR1 MNHNS, CDR2 SASEGT. V lost 2 bases to trimming and J lost 0 bases; unmatched junction nucleotides: 3. The CDR3 has 16 residues. CDR3 region: CASSEKAGGSYNEQFF. DNA of the CDR3: TGTGCCAGCAGTGAAAAGGCGGGGGGCTCCTACAATGAGCAGTTCTTC.

J is TRBJ1-1 and V is TRBV7-9; no clear D. Germline CDR1 SEHNR, CDR2 FQNEAQ (reference sequence). The CDR3 has 13 amino acids. The V end was cut by 5 bases, the J end by 2 bases, with 9 bases between. The CDR3 here is CASSTDGNTEAFF. The DNA for the CDR3 is TGTGCCAGCAGCACGGACGGAAACACTGAAGCTTTCTTT.

The chain is built from TRBV18 and TRBJ1-4; TRBD1 matches 9 bases. The V gene's germline CDR1 is KGHSH and CDR2 LQKENI. V was pared by 4 bases and J by 8 bases, with 8 bases of the junction left unmatched. The CDR3 is 15 residues long. The CDR3 spells CASSLGQGLMEKLFF. DNA for the CDR3: TGTGCCAGCTCACTGGGACAGGGACTGATGGAAAAACTGTTTTTT.

V is TRBV27 and J is TRBJ1-1, with D maybe TRBD1 (5 bases). Trimming shortened V by 5 bases and J by 5 bases, and 12 bases separated the two germline ends. Looked up from germline, CDR1 is MNHEY and CDR2 is SMNVEV (reference sequence). This CDR3 is built from 13 residues. The chain's CDR3 is CASSMQGRTEAFF. The DNA of the CDR3 is TGTGCCAGCAGTATGCAGGGAAGGACTGAAGCTTTCTTT.

The chain is built from TRBV19 and TRBJ1-1, with unresolved D. The CDR3 runs to 15 residues. The germline V gene encodes CDR1 LNHDA and CDR2 SQIVND (reference sequence). Trimming cost V 2 bases and J 5 bases, with 15 bases left between them. The CDR3 loop is CASSIPPLVGTEAFF. For the CDR3, the DNA is TGTGCCAGTAGTATACCTCCCCTCGTCGGAACTGAAGCTTTCTTT. The full variable domain, completed using reference TRBV19 and TRBJ1-1, is DGGITQSPKYLFRKEGQNVTLSCEQNLNHDAMYWYRQDPGQGLRLIYYSQIVNDFQKGDIAEGYSVSREKKESFPLTVTSAQKNPTAFYLCASSIPPLVGTEAFFGQGTRLTVV.

The chain links TRBV7-3 to TRBJ2-5, with 7 bases lining up with TRBD1. The germline CDR1 and CDR2 sequences are SGHTA and FQGTGA. This CDR3 region has 15 residues. V was clipped by 5 bases and J by 5 bases; unmatched bases: 11. The CDR3, as DNA: TGTGCCAGCAGCCCCATGACAGGGCCCGTGGAGACCCAGTACTTC. This codes for CASSPMTGPVETQYF.

This clone has just a few counts. The chain carries TRBV7-8 and TRBJ2-6; 11 bases fit TRBD2. CDR3 size: 19 residues. CDR1 is SGHVS and CDR2 is FQNEAQ in the germline V gene. V was clipped by 2 bases and J by 1 base; unmatched bases: 7. CDR3 amino acids: CASSLSTSGRPSGANVLTF. CDR3 bases: TGTGCCAGCAGCTTAAGTACTAGCGGGAGACCTTCTGGGGCCAACGTCCTGACTTTC.

This clone has just one count. The chain combines TRBV27 with TRBJ1-1; 7 bases align to TRBD1. The germline V gene has CDR1 MNHEY and CDR2 SMNVEV (reference sequence). The J segment lost 1 base and the V segment lost 5 bases, leaving 7 bases of the junction unmatched. This CDR3 is 15 amino acids long. As DNA, the CDR3 is TGTGCCAGCAGTGTCCGGGACAGTAAGAACACTGAAGCTTTCTTT. Protein sequence: CASSVRDSKNTEAFF.

This chain connects TRBV11-3 to TRBJ2-3, with TRBD2 as a possible D gene (6 bases). CDR3 length: 15 amino acids. V was pared by 0 bases and J by 1 base, with 8 bases between. Germline V gene lookup returns CDR1 SGHNT and CDR2 YENEEA. In nucleotides, the CDR3 is TGTGCCAGCAGCTTAGACGGGAGTGGCACAGATACGCAGTATTTT. Its translation: CASSLDGSGTDTQYF.

The J gene is TRBJ2-3, the V gene TRBV15; unclear D gene. The CDR3 length is 13 residues. The germline V gene encodes CDR1 LNHNV and CDR2 YYDKDF (reference sequence). V lost 1 base and J 0 bases, leaving 2 bases between the germline ends. The CDR3: CATSRVSTDTQYF. CDR3 DNA: TGTGCCACCAGCAGAGTCAGCACAGATACGCAGTATTTT.

The chain has TRBV5-6 and TRBJ1-5; D perhaps matches TRBD1 (5 bases). The germline V gene has CDR1 SGHDT and CDR2 YYEEEE. CDR3 length: 15 residues. Trimming pared 1 base from V and 0 bases from J, leaving 8 bases between. This chain's CDR3 is CASSLRGYSNQPQHF. The CDR3 coding sequence is TGTGCCAGCAGCTTGAGGGGTTATAGCAATCAGCCCCAGCATTTT.

The chain combines TRBV18 with TRBJ1-1; D unresolved. With 6 bases removed from V and 1 base from J, the gap between germline ends came to 15 bases. Germline CDR1 is KGHSH and CDR2 is LQKENI. The CDR3 is made up of 15 amino acids. The CDR3 DNA reads as TGTGCCAGCTCCCCCGAAATCAGTAAGAACACTGAAGCTTTCTTT. This encodes CASSPEISKNTEAFF. Full variable domain (rest looked up from reference TRBV18 and TRBJ1-1): NAGVMQNPRHLVRRRGQEARLRCSPMKGHSHVYWYRQLPEEGLKFMVYLQKENIIDESGMPKERFSAEFPKEGPSILRIQQVVRGDSAAYFCASSPEISKNTEAFFGQGTRLTVV.

This rearrangement joins TRBV27 to TRBJ2-7; 8 nucleotides align to TRBD1. V was pared by 5 bases and J by 9 bases, with 9 bases of the junction left unmatched. Germline lookup yields CDR1 MNHEY and CDR2 SMNVEV (reference sequence). The CDR3 is made up of 13 amino acids. CDR3 residues: CASSLSGGARQYF. The DNA for the CDR3 is TGTGCCAGCAGTCTCTCAGGGGGCGCCAGGCAGTACTTC.

CDR3 sequence: CASSKREGETGELFF. CDR3 nucleotides: TGTGCCAGCAGCAAACGGGAAGGGGAGACCGGGGAGCTGTTTTTT. The chain links TRBV11-2 to TRBJ2-2, with D perhaps assigned TRBD1 or TRBD2 (5 bases each). CDR1 and CDR2 from the germline V gene are SGHAT and FQNNGV. Trimming cost V 5 bases and J 5 bases, with 15 bases left between them. The CDR3 totals 15 residues.

The chain is built from TRBV9 and TRBJ1-1; weak D call: TRBD1 (5 bases). Germline CDR1 SGDLS, CDR2 YYNGEE. V shed 2 bases and J shed 0 bases, with 11 bases lying between them. The CDR3 is 15 amino acids. The CDR3 coding sequence is TGTGCCAGCAGCGTGGGACGGATGATGAACACTGAAGCTTTCTTT. It yields the protein CASSVGRMMNTEAFF.

This clone was detected only once. The chain has TRBV19 and TRBJ1-5; 7 bases agree with TRBD1. Unmatched junction bases numbered 8, after V lost 9 bases and J lost 0 bases. Germline lookup yields CDR1 LNHDA and CDR2 SQIVND (reference sequence). The CDR3 has 15 amino acids. The CDR3 nucleotides read TGTGCCAGCCGTAACAGGGGCGGTAGCAATCAGCCCCAGCATTTT. Translation gives CASRNRGGSNQPQHF.

The rearrangement uses TRBV28 and TRBJ2-5, with a tentative D call TRBD2 (6 bases). Matching the DNA end better, TRBJ2-7 makes the J call doubtful. The CDR3 loop spans 14 amino acids. The V gene's germline CDR1 is MDHEN and CDR2 SYDVKM. DNA for the CDR3: TGTGCCAGCAGTGGGGCGCGGGGACGGTACGAGCAGTACTTC. Amino acid sequence: CASSGARGRYEQYF.

This clone appeared a few times. The chain combines TRBV10-3 with TRBJ2-7; 8 nucleotides match TRBD1. CDR1 and CDR2 (germline): ENHRY, SYGVKD. The CDR3 runs to 11 residues. The V segment lost 11 bases and the J segment 4 bases; nucleotides outside the gene matches: 4. The CDR3 nucleotides are TGTGCCGTCCGACAGGGGTACGAGCAGTACTTC. Translation gives CAVRQGYEQYF.

The chain has TRBV7-2 and TRBJ2-2, with D unresolved. The germline V gene encodes CDR1 SGHTA and CDR2 FQGNSA. The germline V and J ends were trimmed by 3 bases and 2 bases, with 10 bases remaining between them. The CDR3 runs to 15 residues. The CDR3 loop reads CASSFDLVNTGELFF. The CDR3 region has the DNA TGTGCCAGCAGCTTCGACTTGGTAAACACCGGGGAGCTGTTTTTT.

The V call is TRBV10-1, the J call TRBJ2-1; 12 bases match TRBD1. The CDR3 length is 17 residues. The V segment lost 6 bases and the J segment 4 bases; nucleotides outside the gene matches: 10. Germline CDR1 is WNHNN and CDR2 is SYGVQD (reference sequence). The CDR3 sequence: CASSSGTGGAPYNEQFF. The CDR3, as DNA: TGCGCCAGCAGCTCTGGGACAGGGGGCGCGCCTTACAATGAGCAGTTCTTC.

In regard to this clone: At one of its ends the junction is not consistent with the germline gene, which may arise from a read error. The chain couples TRBV6-6 to TRBJ2-2, with D unclear. From germline, CDR1 is MNHNY and CDR2 SVGAGI (reference sequence). The CDR3 loop spans 13 amino acids. CDR3 sequence reads: CASSNSNTGELFF. The CDR3 nucleotides are TGTGCCAGCAGTAACTCAAACACCGGGGAGCTGTTTTTT.